The 17 T cell receptor beta chains listed next were all sequenced from one sample in a study of CD4 T cells in relation to SARS-CoV-2 and coronaviruses. Profiling relied on immunoSEQ multiplex PCR, and the TCRdb table lists in-frame clones only, not all of them. The table shows about 28,000 clones, with 70% to 80% occurring only once. CD4+ T cells from unexposed donors were obtained before the COVID-19 pandemic (2011-2018). The cells were cultured for around ten days before CD4+ T cells were isolated. Their specific antigens are unknown. Input material: CD4+ T cells from PBMCs, cultured in vitro. These receptors were obtained from a human donor in good health.

The J gene is TRBJ2-5, the V gene TRBV5-4; 11 nucleotides agree with TRBD1. There are 20 residues in the CDR3. Trimming took 3 bases from V and 7 from J; bases not matched to a gene: 23. CDR1 and CDR2 from the germline V gene are SGHNT and YYREEE (reference sequence). The CDR3 sequence is CASSSLFSMYRGQGVGTQYF. DNA of the CDR3: TGTGCCAGCAGCTCCCTGTTTTCGATGTATAGGGGACAGGGGGTTGGGACCCAGTACTTC.

The gene calls are TRBV11-2 and TRBJ2-5; maybe TRBD2 (5 bases). Germline V gives CDR1 SGHAT, CDR2 FQNNGV. Trimming removed 11 bases at V and 3 bases at J, with 16 bases between. This CDR3 is built from 13 residues. The CDR3 region is CAGSLGSKETQYF. CDR3 DNA sequence: TGTGCCGGCTCTCTAGGGAGTAAAGAGACCCAGTACTTC.

A few counts support this clone. The genes are TRBV4-2 and TRBJ2-1, with D hard to call. V lost 2 bases to trimming and J lost 9 bases, with 11 bases between them. Germline CDR1 reads LGHNA; CDR2 reads YNFKEQ. This CDR3 comprises 13 residues. DNA of the CDR3: TGTGCCAGCAGCCAATCCCGGGCTGGTGAGCAGTTCTTC. This encodes CASSQSRAGEQFF.

The rearrangement links TRBV4-3 to TRBJ2-5, with a possible D match to TRBD1 (6 bases). Deletions cut 4 bases from V and 4 bases from J, with 13 bases between. The CDR3 loop spans 14 amino acids. CDR1 is LGHNA, CDR2 YSLEER, per germline. The CDR3 DNA follows: TGCGCCAGCAGCCGTACAGGGACCGGAGAGACCCAGTACTTC. Translation gives CASSRTGTGETQYF.

This clone was seen just once. The genes are TRBV24-1 and TRBJ1-5; D not certain. The CDR3 runs to 14 residues. Trimming took 9 bases from V and 0 from J, leaving 11 bases between them. The germline V gene has CDR1 KGHDR and CDR2 SFDVKD. The CDR3 loop is CATQTLNSNQPQHF. The CDR3 region has the DNA TGTGCCACCCAGACCTTGAATAGCAATCAGCCCCAGCATTTT.

The V gene is TRBV11-3, the J gene TRBJ2-3; D remains ambiguous. V shed 5 bases and J shed 6 bases, with 15 bases lying between them. The CDR3 is made up of 14 amino acids. Per the germline V gene, CDR1 is SGHNT and CDR2 is YENEEA. CDR3 sequence reads: CASSLSRSSDTQYF. The CDR3 nucleotides are TGTGCCAGCAGCCTCAGTCGCAGTAGCGATACGCAGTATTTT. Together with reference TRBV11-3 and TRBJ2-3, the CDR3 gives the full variable domain: EAGVVQSPRYKIIEKKQPVAFWCNPISGHNTLYWYLQNLGQGPELLIRYENEEAVDDSQLPKDRFSAERLKGVDSTLKIQPAELGDSAVYLCASSLSRSSDTQYFGPGTRLTVL.

The chain carries TRBV10-3 and TRBJ2-3; 8 bases are a match to TRBD2. Unmatched junction bases numbered 2, after V lost 4 bases and J lost 2 bases. The CDR3 runs to 14 residues. Germline assignment: CDR1 ENHRY and CDR2 SYGVKD. CDR3: CAISGTSLTDTQYF. CDR3 sequence (DNA): TGTGCCATCAGTGGGACTAGCCTCACAGATACGCAGTATTTT.

V gene TRBV19 combines with J gene TRBJ2-7, with TRBD2 matching 7 bases. Germline V CDR1 and CDR2: LNHDA, SQIVND (reference sequence). The junction had 9 bases not matched to a gene; V was cut back by 8 bases and J by 2 bases. This CDR3 has 14 residues. The CDR3 coding sequence is TGTGCCAGTGCCTCTCTCGGGGGGACCTACGAGCAGTACTTC. Its protein is CASASLGGTYEQYF.

This chain links TRBV6-2 or TRBV6-3 with TRBJ2-2; possibly TRBD1 or TRBD2 for D (5 bases each). Germline CDR1 is MNHEY and CDR2 is SVGEGT. V dropped 6 bases and J dropped 5 bases, with 22 bases sitting between them. This CDR3 is built from 17 residues. The CDR3 protein is CASSHRDPTLQTGELFF. The DNA of the CDR3 is TGTGCCAGCAGCCACCGGGACCCTACCCTTCAGACCGGGGAGCTGTTTTTT.

The sample holds one count of this clone. The chain couples TRBV18 to TRBJ1-2; perhaps TRBD1 as D (5 bases). The CDR3 is 14 residues long. Germline V gene sequence: CDR1 KGHSH, CDR2 LQKENI. Trimming shortened V by 4 bases and J by 0 bases, and 9 bases separated the two germline ends. The chain's CDR3 is CASSQGLANYGYTF. CDR3 nucleotide sequence: TGTGCCAGCTCACAGGGACTGGCTAACTATGGCTACACCTTC.

Concerning this clone itself: A read error may produce the germline difference seen at one junction end. The chain combines TRBV7-9 with TRBJ2-5; TRBD2 matches 12 bases. The CDR3 has 19 amino acids. The germline CDR1 and CDR2 sequences are SEHNR and FQNEAQ (reference sequence). The CDR3, as DNA: TGTGCCAGCAGCTTAGGAGGGAGACTAGCGGGGGCCTCCCAAGGGACCCAGTACTTC. Translating gives CASSLGGRLAGASQGTQYF.

This clone has just a few counts. CDR3 in amino acids: CASDPGQGLNYGYTF. The CDR3 DNA reads TGTGCCAGCGACCCGGGACAGGGGCTAAACTATGGCTACACCTTC. V gene TRBV7-9 combines with J gene TRBJ1-2; TRBD1 agrees at 10 bases. Per the germline V gene, CDR1 is SEHNR and CDR2 is FQNEAQ (reference sequence). With 8 bases clipped from V and 2 bases from J, the junction kept 8 bases outside the gene matches. The CDR3 contains 15 residues.

This clone came up a few times. The chain uses TRBV11-2 and TRBJ1-5; no definite D call. The V and J ends lost 0 bases and 6 bases respectively, with 9 bases between them. CDR1 is SGHAT and CDR2 is FQNNGV in the germline V gene. The CDR3 has 14 amino acids. CDR3 bases: TGTGCCAGCAGCTTAGAGTCTCCCGGTCAGCCCCAGCATTTT. Encoded protein: CASSLESPGQPQHF.

This chain connects TRBV6-5 to TRBJ2-7; D gene ambiguous. The CDR3 spans 14 residues. Trimming removed 8 bases at V and 5 bases at J, with 19 bases between. Per the germline V gene, CDR1 is MNHEY and CDR2 is SVGAGI. CDR3 loop: CASSDRTGWDEQYF. In DNA form, the CDR3 reads TGTGCCAGCTCGGACCGCACGGGTTGGGACGAGCAGTACTTC.

The V gene is TRBV11-2, the J gene TRBJ2-3; unclear D gene. The germline gives CDR1 SGHAT, CDR2 FQNNGV. This CDR3 region has 13 residues. V shed 11 bases and J shed 1 base, with 13 bases lying between them. The CDR3 here is CAFSLLGTDTQYF. CDR3 coding DNA: TGTGCCTTCAGCTTGCTGGGCACAGATACGCAGTATTTT.

The chain combines TRBV4-1 with TRBJ1-2; tentatively, D is TRBD1 (5 bases). Germline loops: CDR1 MGHRA, CDR2 YSYEKL. This CDR3 has 14 amino acids. Trimming took 0 bases from V and 8 from J, leaving 13 bases between them. The CDR3 region is CASSQDRVPSGYTF. The CDR3 DNA is TGCGCCAGCAGCCAAGACAGGGTCCCGAGCGGCTACACCTTC.

The J gene is TRBJ2-7, the V gene TRBV6-5; D gene uncertain. Deletions cut 8 bases from V and 6 bases from J, with 14 bases between. This CDR3 is 12 amino acids long. Per germline, CDR1 MNHEY and CDR2 SVGAGI. The CDR3 reads CASFARFSEQYF. The CDR3 DNA is TGTGCCAGCTTCGCGAGGTTTTCCGAGCAGTACTTC.